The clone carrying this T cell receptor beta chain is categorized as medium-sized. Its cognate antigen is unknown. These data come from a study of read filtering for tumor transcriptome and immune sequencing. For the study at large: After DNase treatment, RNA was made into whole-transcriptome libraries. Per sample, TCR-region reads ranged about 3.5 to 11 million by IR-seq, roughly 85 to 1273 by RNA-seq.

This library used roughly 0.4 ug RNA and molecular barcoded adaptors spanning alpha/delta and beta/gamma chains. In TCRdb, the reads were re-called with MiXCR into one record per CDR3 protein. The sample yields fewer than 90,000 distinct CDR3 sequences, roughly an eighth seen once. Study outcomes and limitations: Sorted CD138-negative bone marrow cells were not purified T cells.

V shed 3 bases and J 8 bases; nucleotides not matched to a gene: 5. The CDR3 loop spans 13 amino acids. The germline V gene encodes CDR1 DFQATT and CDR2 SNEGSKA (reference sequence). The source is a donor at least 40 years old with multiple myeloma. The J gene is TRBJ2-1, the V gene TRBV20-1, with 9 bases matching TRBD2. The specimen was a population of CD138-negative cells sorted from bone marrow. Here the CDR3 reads CSARKAGGYEQFF. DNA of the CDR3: TGCAGTGCTAGGAAAGCGGGAGGCTATGAGCAGTTCTTC.